These 22 T cell receptor beta chains were all obtained from the same sample, sequenced in a study of cytomegalovirus exposure and HLA in healthy donors. Method: immunoSEQ multiplex PCR; TCRdb's copy keeps in-frame clones and lacks some. The sample has 130,000 or so clones, 90% seen once; the top ten hold 6.2%. Material for sequencing was PBMCs. These receptor sequences come from a woman between 25 and 40 years old in good health and CMV-seropositive.

The CDR3 bases are TGCGCCAGCAGTTTACCCACTAGCGGGGGGGCTAGCGAGCAGTACTTC. It specifies CASSLPTSGGASEQYF. The chain combines TRBV5-1 with TRBJ2-7; 13 nucleotides line up with TRBD2. This CDR3 region has 16 residues. Per germline, CDR1 SGHRS and CDR2 YFSETQ. V trimming: 5 bases; J trimming: 6 bases; junction bases outside the gene matches: 11.

The V and J genes are TRBV4-1 and TRBJ1-2; perhaps TRBD1 as D (5 bases). This CDR3 is 15 amino acids long. With 0 bases removed from V and 7 bases from J, the gap between germline ends came to 15 bases. Germline V gene lookup returns CDR1 MGHRA and CDR2 YSYEKL. CDR3 sequence (DNA): TGCGCCAGCAGCCAAGAGGTCAGGCGGGGGTTTGGCTACACCTTC. This codes for CASSQEVRRGFGYTF.

This sequence joins TRBV27 and TRBJ1-2; D is perhaps TRBD1 (6 bases). This CDR3 has 14 amino acids. From germline, CDR1 is MNHEY and CDR2 SMNVEV (reference sequence). The V and J ends lost 1 base and 6 bases respectively, with 12 bases between them. CDR3 DNA: TGTGCCAGCAGTTTATACGGTCAGGGGCATGGCTACACCTTC. Translated, it gives CASSLYGQGHGYTF.

The chain uses TRBV10-1 and TRBJ1-3, with 8 bases aligning to TRBD1. Per germline, CDR1 WNHNN and CDR2 SYGVQD (reference sequence). V shed 4 bases, J shed 0 bases, and the junction held 17 bases outside the gene matches. The CDR3 has 20 residues. CDR3 residues: CASSADRGWNPSSSGNTIYF. DNA for the CDR3: TGCGCCAGCAGTGCTGACAGGGGATGGAACCCCTCTAGCTCTGGAAACACCATATATTTT.

The V gene is TRBV27, the J gene TRBJ2-5; D is perhaps TRBD2 (6 bases). The V and J ends lost 8 bases and 5 bases respectively, with 21 bases between them. Per the germline V gene, CDR1 is MNHEY and CDR2 is SMNVEV (reference sequence). The CDR3 loop spans 15 amino acids. CDR3 in DNA: TGTGCCAGCCGGACGTACGGGACTCTTCTGGAGACCCAGTACTTC. Translating it yields CASRTYGTLLETQYF.

The CDR3 DNA reads TGTGCCAGCAGTGGGGACATCACAGATACGCAGTATTTT. This translates into CASSGDITDTQYF. The chain carries TRBV6-1 and TRBJ2-3; D perhaps matches TRBD1 (6 bases). The CDR3 length is 13 residues. From germline, CDR1 is MNHNS and CDR2 SASEGT. V lost 4 bases to trimming and J lost 2 bases, with 7 bases between them.

This clone turned up a few times. This chain joins TRBV4-1 and TRBJ2-1; 10 bases are shared with TRBD2. With 8 bases clipped from V and 5 bases from J, the junction kept 9 bases outside the gene matches. The CDR3 length is 15 residues. CDR1 is MGHRA, CDR2 YSYEKL, per germline. The CDR3 DNA reads as TGCGCCAGCCGTGGGGGGCTAGCGGGGGACAATGAGCAGTTCTTC. It translates to CASRGGLAGDNEQFF.

About this clone itself: The sample contains more than one DNA sequence encoding this CDR3. The chain couples TRBV5-1 to TRBJ1-5; D possibly corresponds to TRBD1 (6 bases). With 7 bases removed from V and 7 bases from J, the gap between germline ends came to 15 bases. Germline V CDR1 and CDR2: SGHRS, YFSETQ. CDR3 length: 13 residues. The CDR3 sequence is CASSVQGRQPQHF. The CDR3 DNA is TGCGCCAGCTCGGTACAGGGAAGGCAGCCCCAGCATTTT.

The CDR3 is CASSSPGRGKSYEQYF. CDR3 coding DNA: TGTGCCAGCAGTTCTCCGGGTAGGGGGAAGTCCTACGAGCAGTACTTC. The chain couples TRBV6-6 to TRBJ2-7; D possibly corresponds to TRBD1 (6 bases). Germline V gene lookup returns CDR1 MNHNY and CDR2 SVGAGI (reference sequence). The CDR3 has 16 residues. V lost 4 bases and J 1 base, leaving 17 bases between the germline ends.

The chain combines TRBV10-3 with TRBJ2-1; 9 nucleotides align to TRBD2. Germline values: CDR1 ENHRY, CDR2 SYGVKD. The trim removed 10 bases at V and 1 base at J, leaving 11 bases unmatched. The length of the CDR3 is 16 residues. CDR3 in DNA: TGTGCCACCGGGAGCCAGCGGGAGGATTCCTACAATGAGCAGTTCTTC. Protein product: CATGSQREDSYNEQFF.

This clone occurred once. The chain is built from TRBV2 and TRBJ1-2, with 9 bases aligning to TRBD1. The germline CDR1 and CDR2 sequences are SNHLY and FYNNEI. The CDR3 runs 16 residues. Losses at the gene ends were 7 bases for V and 2 bases for J; bases not matched to a gene: 11. The DNA of the CDR3 is TGTGCCAGCACAGACCGGGACAGGGCTATCAACTATGGCTACACCTTC. Residues: CASTDRDRAINYGYTF.

The chain joins TRBV7-6 to TRBJ2-7; D is unclear. The V end lost 0 bases, the J end lost 3 bases, and 9 bases lay between the germline ends. CDR3 length: 14 amino acids. Per germline, CDR1 SGHVS and CDR2 FNYEAQ. CDR3 bases: TGTGCCAGCAGCTTAGCGTTGAACGGCTACGAGCAGTACTTC. It encodes CASSLALNGYEQYF.

The chain employs TRBV5-6 and TRBJ1-1, with 8 bases identical to TRBD1. The V segment lost 2 bases and the J segment 6 bases; nucleotides outside the gene matches: 6. The CDR3 consists of 14 residues. Germline V lookup: CDR1 SGHDT, CDR2 YYEEEE. CDR3 DNA: TGTGCCAGCAGCTTACGACAGGGGAGGGCTGAAGCTTTCTTT. As protein: CASSLRQGRAEAFF.

The gene calls are TRBV27 and TRBJ1-2; tentatively, D is TRBD1 (6 bases). The CDR3 is made up of 13 amino acids. Per the germline V gene, CDR1 is MNHEY and CDR2 is SMNVEV (reference sequence). The ends were cut back, 5 bases at V and 4 bases at J, with 11 bases in the middle. The CDR3 nucleotides are TGTGCCAGCAGTCAACAGGGCTTCTATGGCTACACCTTC. Protein: CASSQQGFYGYTF.

CDR3 protein: CASSLDRGYLSGANVLTF. CDR3 sequence (DNA): TGTGCCAGCAGCCTGGACAGGGGATACCTCTCTGGGGCCAACGTCCTGACTTTC. V and J are TRBV7-9 and TRBJ2-6; 9 positions agree with TRBD1. Per the germline V gene, CDR1 is SEHNR and CDR2 is FQNEAQ (reference sequence). V dropped 5 bases and J dropped 0; count of bases not matched to a gene: 8. The CDR3 consists of 18 residues.

The chain combines TRBV5-6 with TRBJ2-5; TRBD1 matches 7 bases. The V and J ends lost 4 bases and 5 bases, in that order; junction bases with no gene match: 11. The CDR3 runs to 15 residues. Germline V gene data show CDR1 as SGHDT and CDR2 as YYEEEE. The CDR3 coding sequence is TGTGCCAGCAGCCCCAAGACGACAGGGTTGGAGACCCAGTACTTC. This translates into CASSPKTTGLETQYF.

This chain uses TRBV6-5 with TRBJ1-2; possible D gene TRBD1, 5 bases. Trimming removed 4 bases from V and 0 bases from J, with 9 bases in between. Germline-derived CDR1 and CDR2 are MNHEY and SVGAGI. This CDR3 comprises 14 residues. DNA for the CDR3: TGTGCCAGCAGTTCAGGGCTAACTAACTATGGCTACACCTTC. Translation gives CASSSGLTNYGYTF.

V usage is TRBV5-1 and J usage is TRBJ2-2; D is possibly TRBD2 (5 bases). Germline CDR1 reads SGHRS; CDR2 reads YFSETQ. Deletions cut 5 bases from V and 0 bases from J, with 11 bases between. CDR3 size: 15 residues. CDR3 DNA: TGCGCCAGCAGGGATTTACTAGCGAACACCGGGGAGCTGTTTTTT. It encodes CASRDLLANTGELFF.

The chain has TRBV28 and TRBJ2-5; D perhaps matches TRBD2 (6 bases). V was shortened by 4 bases and J by 2 bases, with 14 bases between the two germline ends. CDR3 length equals 15 residues. Germline loops: CDR1 MDHEN, CDR2 SYDVKM. CDR3 nucleotides: TGTGCCAGCAGTTCCTTGGGAGGCCTGCAAGAGACCCAGTACTTC. It translates to CASSSLGGLQETQYF.

This rearrangement joins TRBV5-1 to TRBJ2-2, with TRBD2 matching over 11 bases. J lost 4 bases, V lost 4 bases, and 3 bases had no gene match. This CDR3 has 15 residues. Germline CDR1 is SGHRS and CDR2 is YFSETQ. The CDR3 nucleotides read TGCGCCAGCAGCCTACTAGCGGGAGCCACCGGGGAGCTGTTTTTT. Its protein is CASSLLAGATGELFF.

The chain links TRBV6-6 to TRBJ1-1, with 8 bases aligning to TRBD1. Germline V gene lookup returns CDR1 MNHNY and CDR2 SVGAGI (reference sequence). V trimming: 0 bases; J trimming: 5 bases; junction bases outside the gene matches: 8. This CDR3 spans 16 amino acids. CDR3 nucleotide sequence: TGTGCCAGCAGTTACTCTTCAGACAGGGGAGAAACTGAAGCTTTCTTT. Translating gives CASSYSSDRGETEAFF.

The chain is built from TRBV11-1 and TRBJ2-1, with D possibly TRBD2 on 5 matching bases. CDR1 and CDR2 (germline): SGHAT, FQDESV (reference sequence). Between the trimmed V and J ends, which lost 5 bases and 0 bases, there was a span of 11 bases. The CDR3 loop spans 15 amino acids. CDR3 DNA: TGTGCCAGCAGCCAGGACTTTTACTCCTACAATGAGCAGTTCTTC. Its translation is CASSQDFYSYNEQFF.